This T cell receptor (beta chain) was documented in a study of cytomegalovirus exposure and HLA in healthy donors. Whole-study findings and limits: An analysis done earlier found most TCR beta V segments productive about 87% or about 30% of the time.

Deletions cut 4 bases from V and 0 bases from J, with 12 bases between. There are 16 residues in the CDR3. Germline values: CDR1 SGHVS, CDR2 FNYEAQ. This clone was seen a single time. Antigen specificity is unknown. The PCR made use of 60 Vbeta and 13 Jbeta primers. The data were produced by immunoSEQ multiplex PCR, yet TCRdb's version contains in-frame clones alone and is incomplete. The sample comprises fewer than 250,000 clones, about 75% of which are singletons, and around 1.9% rests with the top ten. Sequencing was done on a sample of PBMCs. The sequence came from a male donor in good health and CMV-seronegative. The chain joins TRBV7-6 to TRBJ1-4, with D possibly TRBD1 on 5 matching bases. The CDR3 here is CASSSRPGATNEKLFF. The CDR3 DNA follows: TGTGCCAGCAGCTCCCGTCCGGGGGCAACTAATGAAAAACTGTTTTTT.